The following is a T cell receptor beta chain sequence with its context. The antigen is not known. The TCR beta CDR3 regions underwent amplification from RNA transcripts. The workflow started with a first-round RT-PCR run with HTBI primers and then moved on to a second-round multiplex PCR. TCRdb processed the multiplex PCR reads anew with MiXCR; each CDR3 protein has one entry. The table shows about 700,000 distinct CDR3 sequences, with about 40% occurring only once. Patients with other autoimmune diseases, uncontrolled infections, pregnancy or lactation were excluded. This sample is drawn from a study of Graves' ophthalmopathy and Graves' hyperthyroidism. Study-level information: Untreated patients at initial diagnosis provided peripheral blood.

The study, taken as a whole, reports: Most expanded thyroid clonotypes above 0.001 frequency also appeared in blood.

The CDR3 is made up of 16 amino acids. V shed 6 bases and J 7 bases; nucleotides not matched to a gene: 16. Germline V CDR1 and CDR2: MNHEY, SMNVEV (reference sequence). This TCR was recovered from an adult man with Graves' ophthalmopathy. V is TRBV27 and J is TRBJ2-5; 8 bases map to TRBD1. Input material: peripheral blood. The chain's CDR3 is CASRSQGGQFKGTQYF. In DNA, the CDR3 is TGTGCCAGCAGGTCACAGGGGGGACAATTCAAGGGGACCCAGTACTTC.